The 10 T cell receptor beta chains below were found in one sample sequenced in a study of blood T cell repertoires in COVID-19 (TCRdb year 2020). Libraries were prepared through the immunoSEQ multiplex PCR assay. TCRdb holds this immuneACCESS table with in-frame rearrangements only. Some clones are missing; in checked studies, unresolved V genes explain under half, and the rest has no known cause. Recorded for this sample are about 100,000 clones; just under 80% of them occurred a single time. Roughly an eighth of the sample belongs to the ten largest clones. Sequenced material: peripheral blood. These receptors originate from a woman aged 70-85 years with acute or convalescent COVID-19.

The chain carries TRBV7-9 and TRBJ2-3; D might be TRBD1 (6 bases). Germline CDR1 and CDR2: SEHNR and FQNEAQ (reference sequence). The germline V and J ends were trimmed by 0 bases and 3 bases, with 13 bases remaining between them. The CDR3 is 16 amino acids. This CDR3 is CASSLASGARTDTQYF. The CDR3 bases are TGTGCCAGCAGCTTAGCCTCAGGGGCGAGGACAGATACGCAGTATTTT.

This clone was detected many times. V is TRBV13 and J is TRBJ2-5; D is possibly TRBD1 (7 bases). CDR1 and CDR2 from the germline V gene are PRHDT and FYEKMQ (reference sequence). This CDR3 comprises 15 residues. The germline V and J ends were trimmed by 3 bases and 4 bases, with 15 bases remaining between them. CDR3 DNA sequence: TGTGCCAGCAGCTTCAGACGACAGGGAGGAGAGACCCAGTACTTC. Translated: CASSFRRQGGETQYF. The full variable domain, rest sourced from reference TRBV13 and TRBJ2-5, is AAGVIQSPRHLIKEKRETATLKCYPIPRHDTVYWYQQGPGQDPQFLISFYEKMQSDKGSIPDRFSAQQFSDYHSELNMSSLELGDSALYFCASSFRRQGGETQYFGPGTRLLVL.

DNA for the CDR3: TGCAGCGTCCGCTCTGCGGGGGGCTCCACAGATACGCAGTATTTT. Translating gives CSVRSAGGSTDTQYF. The chain employs TRBV29-1 and TRBJ2-3; 8 nucleotides align to TRBD2. The junction had 10 bases not matched to a gene; V was cut back by 6 bases and J by 2 bases. The CDR3 is 15 residues long. The germline V gene has CDR1 SQVTM and CDR2 ANQGSEA.

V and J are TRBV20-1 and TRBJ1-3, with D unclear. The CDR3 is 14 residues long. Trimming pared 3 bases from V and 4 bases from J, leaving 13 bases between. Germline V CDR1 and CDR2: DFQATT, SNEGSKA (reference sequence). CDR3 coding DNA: TGCAGTGCTAGTATCGCGGGGAGCGGAAACACCATATATTTT. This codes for CSASIAGSGNTIYF.

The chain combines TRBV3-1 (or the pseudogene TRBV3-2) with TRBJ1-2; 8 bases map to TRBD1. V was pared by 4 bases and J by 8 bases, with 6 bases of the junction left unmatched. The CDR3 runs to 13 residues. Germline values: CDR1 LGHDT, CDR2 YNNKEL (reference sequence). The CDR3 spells CASSLQGARGYTF. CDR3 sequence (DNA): TGTGCCAGCAGCCTTCAGGGGGCGCGGGGCTACACCTTC.

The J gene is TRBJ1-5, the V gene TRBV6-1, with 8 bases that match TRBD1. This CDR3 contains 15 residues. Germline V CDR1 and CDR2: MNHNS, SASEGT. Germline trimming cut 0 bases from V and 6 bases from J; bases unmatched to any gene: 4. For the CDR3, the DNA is TGTGCCAGCAGTGAAGCCGGACAGGGTGGTCAGCCCCAGCATTTT. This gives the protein CASSEAGQGGQPQHF.

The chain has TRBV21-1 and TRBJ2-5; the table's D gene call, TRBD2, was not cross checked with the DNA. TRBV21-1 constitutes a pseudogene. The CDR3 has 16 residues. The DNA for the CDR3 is TGTGCCAGCAGCAAAGGGGGGGGGTTACTCCAAGAGACCCAGTACTTC. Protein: CASSKGGGLLQETQYF.

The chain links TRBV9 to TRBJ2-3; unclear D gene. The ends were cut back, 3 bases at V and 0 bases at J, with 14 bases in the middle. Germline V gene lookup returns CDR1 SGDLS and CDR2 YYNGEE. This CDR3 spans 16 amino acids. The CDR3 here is CASSALAPGSTDTQYF. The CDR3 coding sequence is TGTGCCAGCAGCGCACTCGCACCGGGTAGCACAGATACGCAGTATTTT. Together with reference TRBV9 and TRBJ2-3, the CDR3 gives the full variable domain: DSGVTQTPKHLITATGQRVTLRCSPRSGDLSVYWYQQSLDQGLQFLIQYYNGEERAKGNILERFSAQQFPDLHSELNLSSLELGDSALYFCASSALAPGSTDTQYFGPGTRLTVL.

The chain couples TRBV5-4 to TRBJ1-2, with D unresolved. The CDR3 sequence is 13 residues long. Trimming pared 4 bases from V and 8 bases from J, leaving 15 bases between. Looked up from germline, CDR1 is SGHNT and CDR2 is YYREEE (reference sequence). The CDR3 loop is CASSADGPGGYTF. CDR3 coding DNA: TGTGCCAGCAGCGCGGACGGGCCGGGGGGCTACACCTTC.

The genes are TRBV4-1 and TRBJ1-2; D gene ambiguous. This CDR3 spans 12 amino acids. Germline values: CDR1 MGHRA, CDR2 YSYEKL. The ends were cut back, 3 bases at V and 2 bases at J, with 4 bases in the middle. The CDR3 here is CASSQENYGYTF. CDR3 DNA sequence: TGCGCCAGCAGCCAGGAGAACTATGGCTACACCTTC.